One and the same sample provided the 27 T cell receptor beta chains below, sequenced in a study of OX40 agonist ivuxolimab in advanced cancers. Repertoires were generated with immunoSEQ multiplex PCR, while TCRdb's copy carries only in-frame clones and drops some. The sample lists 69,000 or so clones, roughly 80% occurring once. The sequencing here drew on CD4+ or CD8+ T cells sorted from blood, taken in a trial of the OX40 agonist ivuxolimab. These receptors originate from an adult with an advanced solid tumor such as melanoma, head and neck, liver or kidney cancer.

CDR3 DNA: TGTGCCAGCAGCTTAGATGCCAACCTCGCCTACAATGAGCAGTTCTTC. It yields the protein CASSLDANLAYNEQFF. The chain links TRBV7-3 to TRBJ2-1; D not certain. V lost 2 bases and J 2 bases, leaving 13 bases between the germline ends. The CDR3 length is 16 residues. Germline lookup yields CDR1 SGHTA and CDR2 FQGTGA.

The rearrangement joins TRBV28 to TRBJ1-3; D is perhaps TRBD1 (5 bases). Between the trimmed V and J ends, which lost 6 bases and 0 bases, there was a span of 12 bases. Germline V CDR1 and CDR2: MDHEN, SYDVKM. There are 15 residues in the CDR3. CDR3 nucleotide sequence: TGTGCCAGCAGCATATGGGGGATCTCTGGAAACACCATATATTTT. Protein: CASSIWGISGNTIYF.

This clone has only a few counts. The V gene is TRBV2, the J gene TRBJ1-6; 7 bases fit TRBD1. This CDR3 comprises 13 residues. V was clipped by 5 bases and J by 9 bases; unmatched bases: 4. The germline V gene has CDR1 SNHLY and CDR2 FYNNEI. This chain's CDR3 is CASSLDRASPLHF. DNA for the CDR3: TGTGCCAGCAGTCTCGACAGGGCTTCACCCCTCCACTTT.

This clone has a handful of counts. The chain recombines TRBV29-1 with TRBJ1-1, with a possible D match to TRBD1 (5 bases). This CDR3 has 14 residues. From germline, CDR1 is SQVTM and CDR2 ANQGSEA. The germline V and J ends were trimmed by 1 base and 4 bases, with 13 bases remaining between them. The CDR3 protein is CSVEGSDRATEAFF. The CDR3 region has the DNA TGCAGCGTTGAAGGTTCAGACAGAGCCACTGAAGCTTTCTTT.

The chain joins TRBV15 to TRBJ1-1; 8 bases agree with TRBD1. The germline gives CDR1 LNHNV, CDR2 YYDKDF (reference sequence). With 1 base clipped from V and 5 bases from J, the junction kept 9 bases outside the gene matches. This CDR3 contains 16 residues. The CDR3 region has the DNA TGTGCCACCAGCAGAGGGGGTACAGGGGGGTGGACTGAAGCTTTCTTT. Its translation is CATSRGGTGGWTEAFF. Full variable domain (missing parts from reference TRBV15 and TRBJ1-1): DAMVIQNPRYQVTQFGKPVTLSCSQTLNHNVMYWYQQKSSQAPKLLFHYYDKDFNNEADTPDNFQSRRPNTSFCFLDIRSPGLGDTAMYLCATSRGGTGGWTEAFFGQGTRLTVV.

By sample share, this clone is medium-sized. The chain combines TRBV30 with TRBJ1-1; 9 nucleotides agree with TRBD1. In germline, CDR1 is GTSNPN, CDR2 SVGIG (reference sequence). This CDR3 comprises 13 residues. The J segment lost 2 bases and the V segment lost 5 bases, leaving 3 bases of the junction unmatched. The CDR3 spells CAWWTGANTEAFF. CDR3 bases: TGTGCCTGGTGGACAGGGGCTAACACTGAAGCTTTCTTT.

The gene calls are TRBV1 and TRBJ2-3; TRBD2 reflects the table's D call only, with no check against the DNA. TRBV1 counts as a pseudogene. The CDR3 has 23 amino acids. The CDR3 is CTSSQLSKCASGVIQGSTDTQYF. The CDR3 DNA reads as TGCACCAGCAGCCAATTAAGTAAATGTGCTAGCGGGGTAATCCAGGGAAGCACAGATACGCAGTATTTT.

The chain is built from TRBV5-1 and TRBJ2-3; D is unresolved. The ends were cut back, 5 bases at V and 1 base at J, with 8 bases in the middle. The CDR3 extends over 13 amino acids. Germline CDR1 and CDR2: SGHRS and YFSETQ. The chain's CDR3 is CASSPDRTDTQYF. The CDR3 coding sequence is TGCGCCAGCAGTCCCGACCGCACAGATACGCAGTATTTT.

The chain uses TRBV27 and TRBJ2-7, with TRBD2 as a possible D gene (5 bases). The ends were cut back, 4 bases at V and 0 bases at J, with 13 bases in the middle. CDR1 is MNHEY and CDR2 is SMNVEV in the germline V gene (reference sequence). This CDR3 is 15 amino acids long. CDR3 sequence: CASSSPGLLSYEQYF. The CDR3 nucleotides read TGTGCCAGCAGTTCTCCCGGACTTCTCTCCTACGAGCAGTACTTC.

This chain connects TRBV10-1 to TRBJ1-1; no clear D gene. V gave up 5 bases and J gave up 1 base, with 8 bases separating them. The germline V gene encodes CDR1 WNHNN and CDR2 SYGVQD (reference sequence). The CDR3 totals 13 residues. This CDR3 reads CASSLDGNTEAFF. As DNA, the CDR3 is TGCGCCAGCAGTTTGGACGGGAACACTGAAGCTTTCTTT.

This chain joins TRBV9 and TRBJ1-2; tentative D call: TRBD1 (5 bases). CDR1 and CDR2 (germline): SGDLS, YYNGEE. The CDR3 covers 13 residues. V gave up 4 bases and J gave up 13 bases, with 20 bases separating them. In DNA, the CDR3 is TGTGCCAGCAGCCCCACCGGGACTTCGGCCTCCACCTTC. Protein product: CASSPTGTSASTF.

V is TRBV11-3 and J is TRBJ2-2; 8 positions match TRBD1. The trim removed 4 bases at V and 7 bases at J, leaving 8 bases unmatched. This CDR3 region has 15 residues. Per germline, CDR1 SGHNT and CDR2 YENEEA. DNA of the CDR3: TGTGCCAGCAGCTCCTTAGGACAGGGTGGCGGGGAGCTGTTTTTT. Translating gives CASSSLGQGGGELFF.

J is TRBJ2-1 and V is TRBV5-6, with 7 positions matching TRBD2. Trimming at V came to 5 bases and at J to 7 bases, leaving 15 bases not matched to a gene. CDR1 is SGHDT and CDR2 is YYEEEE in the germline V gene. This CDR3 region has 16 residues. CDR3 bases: TGTGCCAGCAGTTCGATGGGAGGGGAAAGTTGGAATGAGCAGTTCTTC. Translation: CASSSMGGESWNEQFF.

CDR3 protein: CASSVSMVFQETQYF. DNA of the CDR3: TGTGCCAGCAGCGTAAGCATGGTATTCCAAGAGACCCAGTACTTC. This chain links TRBV9 with TRBJ2-5; D is ambiguous. The CDR3 is made up of 15 amino acids. V lost 1 base and J 1 base, leaving 11 bases between the germline ends. Germline-derived CDR1 and CDR2 are SGDLS and YYNGEE. The full variable domain, completed using reference TRBV9 and TRBJ2-5, is DSGVTQTPKHLITATGQRVTLRCSPRSGDLSVYWYQQSLDQGLQFLIQYYNGEERAKGNILERFSAQQFPDLHSELNLSSLELGDSALYFCASSVSMVFQETQYFGPGTRLLVL.

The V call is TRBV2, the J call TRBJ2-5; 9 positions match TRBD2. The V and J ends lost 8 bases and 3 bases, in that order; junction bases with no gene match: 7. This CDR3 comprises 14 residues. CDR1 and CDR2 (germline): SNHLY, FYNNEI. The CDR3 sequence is CASGVGLAEETQYF. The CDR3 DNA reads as TGTGCCAGCGGGGTGGGACTAGCCGAAGAGACCCAGTACTTC.

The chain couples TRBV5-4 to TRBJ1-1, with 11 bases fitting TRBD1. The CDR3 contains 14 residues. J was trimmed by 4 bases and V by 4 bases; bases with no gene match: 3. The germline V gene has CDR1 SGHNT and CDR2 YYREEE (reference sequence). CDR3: CASSAGTGGTEAFF. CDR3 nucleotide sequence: TGTGCCAGCAGCGCCGGGACAGGGGGCACTGAAGCTTTCTTT. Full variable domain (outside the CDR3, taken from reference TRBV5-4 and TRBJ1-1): ETGVTQSPTHLIKTRGQQVTLRCSSQSGHNTVSWYQQALGQGPQFIFQYYREEENGRGNFPPRFSGLQFPNYSSELNVNALELDDSALYLCASSAGTGGTEAFFGQGTRLTVV.

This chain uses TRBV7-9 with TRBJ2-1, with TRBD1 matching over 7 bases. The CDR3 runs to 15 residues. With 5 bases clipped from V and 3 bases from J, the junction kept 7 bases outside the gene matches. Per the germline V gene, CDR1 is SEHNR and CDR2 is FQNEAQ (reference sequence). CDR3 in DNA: TGTGCCAGCAGCCGCGACAGGGTGGTCTACAATGAGCAGTTCTTC. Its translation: CASSRDRVVYNEQFF.

The CDR3 DNA sequence: TGTGCCAGCAGCCCGGGACTAGCGGGTTCAGCAGATACGCAGTATTTT. Translating gives CASSPGLAGSADTQYF. The chain recombines TRBV9 with TRBJ2-3, with 12 bases aligning to TRBD2. The germline CDR1 and CDR2 sequences are SGDLS and YYNGEE. The CDR3 runs to 16 residues. V trimming: 4 bases; J trimming: 4 bases; junction bases outside the gene matches: 7.

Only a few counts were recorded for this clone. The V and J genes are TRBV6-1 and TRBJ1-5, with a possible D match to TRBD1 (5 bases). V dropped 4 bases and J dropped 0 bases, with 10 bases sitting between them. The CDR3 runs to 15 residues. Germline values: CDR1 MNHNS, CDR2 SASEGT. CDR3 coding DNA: TGTGCCAGCAGTGGGGGCTTGGTTAGCAATCAGCCCCAGCATTTT. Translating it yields CASSGGLVSNQPQHF.

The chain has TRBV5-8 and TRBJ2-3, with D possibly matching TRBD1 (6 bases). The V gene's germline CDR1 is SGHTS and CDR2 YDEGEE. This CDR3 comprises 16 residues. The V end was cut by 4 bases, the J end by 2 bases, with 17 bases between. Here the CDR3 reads CASSQQTGKHTDTQYF. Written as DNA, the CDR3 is TGTGCCAGCAGCCAGCAGACAGGAAAGCACACAGATACGCAGTATTTT.

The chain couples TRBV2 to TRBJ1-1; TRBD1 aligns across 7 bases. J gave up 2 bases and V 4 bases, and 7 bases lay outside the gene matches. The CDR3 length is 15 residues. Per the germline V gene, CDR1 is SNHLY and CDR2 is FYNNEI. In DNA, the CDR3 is TGTGCCAGCAGTGTAGGGGGCGCCGGAAACACTGAAGCTTTCTTT. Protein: CASSVGGAGNTEAFF.

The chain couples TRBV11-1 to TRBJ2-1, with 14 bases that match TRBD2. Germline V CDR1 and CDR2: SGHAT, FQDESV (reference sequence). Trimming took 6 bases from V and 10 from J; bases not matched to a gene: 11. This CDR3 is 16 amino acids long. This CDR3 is CASSRTGTSGSGEQFF. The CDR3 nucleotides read TGTGCCAGCAGTCGTACCGGGACTAGCGGGAGTGGCGAGCAGTTCTTC.

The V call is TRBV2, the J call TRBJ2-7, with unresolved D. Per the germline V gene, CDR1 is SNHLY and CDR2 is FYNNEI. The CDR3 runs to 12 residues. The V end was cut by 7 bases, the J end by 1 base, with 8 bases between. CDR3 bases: TGTGCCAGCAAAGGCGGATCCTACGAGCAGTACGTC. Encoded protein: CASKGGSYEQYV.

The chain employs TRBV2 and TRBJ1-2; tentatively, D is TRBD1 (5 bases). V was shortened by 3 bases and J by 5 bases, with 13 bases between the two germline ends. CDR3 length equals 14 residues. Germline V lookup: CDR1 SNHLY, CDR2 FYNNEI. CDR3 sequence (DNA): TGTGCCAGCAGTGAGAGGGGTGGGGGATATGGCTACACCTTC. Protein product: CASSERGGGYGYTF. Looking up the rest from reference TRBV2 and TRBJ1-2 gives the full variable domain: EPEVTQTPSHQVTQMGQEVILRCVPISNHLYFYWYRQILGQKVEFLVSFYNNEISEKSEIFDDQFSVERPDGSNFTLKIRSTKLEDSAMYFCASSERGGGYGYTFGSGTRLTVV.

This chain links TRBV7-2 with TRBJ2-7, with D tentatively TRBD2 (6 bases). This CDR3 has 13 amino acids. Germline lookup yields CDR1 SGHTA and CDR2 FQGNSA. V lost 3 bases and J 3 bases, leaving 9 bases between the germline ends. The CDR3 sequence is CASSFGTFYEQYF. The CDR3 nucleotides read TGTGCCAGCAGCTTCGGGACTTTCTACGAGCAGTACTTC. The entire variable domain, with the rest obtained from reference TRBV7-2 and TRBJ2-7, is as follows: GAGVSQSPSNKVTEKGKDVELRCDPISGHTALYWYRQSLGQGLEFLIYFQGNSAPDKSGLPSDRFSAERTGGSVSTLTIQRTQQEDSAVYLCASSFGTFYEQYFGPGTRLTVT.

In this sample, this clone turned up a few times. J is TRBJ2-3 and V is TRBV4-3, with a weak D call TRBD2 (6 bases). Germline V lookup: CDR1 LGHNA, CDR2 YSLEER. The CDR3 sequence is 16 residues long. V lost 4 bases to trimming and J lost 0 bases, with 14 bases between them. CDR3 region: CASSLGAGYSTDTQYF. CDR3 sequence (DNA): TGCGCCAGCAGCCTAGGGGCGGGGTATAGCACAGATACGCAGTATTTT.

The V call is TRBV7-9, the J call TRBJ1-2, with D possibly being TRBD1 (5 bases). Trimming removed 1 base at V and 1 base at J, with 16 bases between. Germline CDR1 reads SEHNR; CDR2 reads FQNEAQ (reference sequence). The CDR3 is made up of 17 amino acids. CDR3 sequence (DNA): TGTGCCAGCAGCTTAGAAGTCGGGGACGTCCTTAACTATGGCTACACCTTC. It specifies CASSLEVGDVLNYGYTF.